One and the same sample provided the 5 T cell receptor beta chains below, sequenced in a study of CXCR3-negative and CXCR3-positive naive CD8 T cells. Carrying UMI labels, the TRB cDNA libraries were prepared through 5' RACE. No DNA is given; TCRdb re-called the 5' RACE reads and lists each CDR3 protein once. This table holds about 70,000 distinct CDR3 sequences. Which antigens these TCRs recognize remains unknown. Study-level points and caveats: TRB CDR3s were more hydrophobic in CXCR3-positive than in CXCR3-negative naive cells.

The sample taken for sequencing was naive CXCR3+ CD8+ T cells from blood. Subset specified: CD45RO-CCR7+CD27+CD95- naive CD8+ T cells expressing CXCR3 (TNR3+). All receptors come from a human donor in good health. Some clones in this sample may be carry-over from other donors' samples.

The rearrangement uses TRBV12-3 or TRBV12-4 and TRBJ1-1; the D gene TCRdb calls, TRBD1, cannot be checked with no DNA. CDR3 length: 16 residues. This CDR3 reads CASIPGQGYLLAEAFF.

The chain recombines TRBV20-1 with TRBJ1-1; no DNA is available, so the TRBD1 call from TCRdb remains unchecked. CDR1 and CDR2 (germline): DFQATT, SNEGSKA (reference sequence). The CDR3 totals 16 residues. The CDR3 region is CSARDMMWGQGTEAFF.

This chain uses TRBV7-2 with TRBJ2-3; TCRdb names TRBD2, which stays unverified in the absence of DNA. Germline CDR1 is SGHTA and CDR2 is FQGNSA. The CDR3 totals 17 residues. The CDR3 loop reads CASSLWLGREGPDTQYF.

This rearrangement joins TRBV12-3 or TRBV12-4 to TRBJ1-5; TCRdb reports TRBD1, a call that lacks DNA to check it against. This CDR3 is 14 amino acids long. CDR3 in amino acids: CASSLSGVNQPQHF.

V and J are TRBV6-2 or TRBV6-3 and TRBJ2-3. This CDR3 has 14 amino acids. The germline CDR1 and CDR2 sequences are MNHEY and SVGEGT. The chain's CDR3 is CASSYVANTDTQYF.